The clone carrying this TCR beta chain was seen a handful of times. Its antigen is unidentified. TCRdb's copy holds only in-frame clones and misses some; the assay was immunoSEQ multiplex PCR. The table records approximately 20,000 clones, less than 70% of them present only once. These data belong to a study of CD4 T cells in relation to SARS-CoV-2 and coronaviruses. Study in general: Shared crossreactive spike epitopes were mapped to their HLA restriction.

Germline values: CDR1 MRHNA, CDR2 SNTAGT. The length of the CDR3 is 16 residues. Deletions cut 2 bases from V and 0 bases from J, with 12 bases between. The unexposed donors gave CD4+ T cells in 2011-2018, prior to COVID-19. After roughly ten days of culture, CD4+ T cells were isolated. The chain links TRBV6-4 to TRBJ2-3, with a tentative D call TRBD2 (5 bases). Sequenced material: CD4+ T cells from PBMCs, cultured in vitro. The sequence was obtained from a human donor in good health. The CDR3, as DNA: TGTGCCAGCAGTGACCGGGGTAGTTCTAGCACAGATACGCAGTATTTT. Amino acid sequence: CASSDRGSSSTDTQYF.